Each of the 32 T cell receptor beta chains below was sequenced from the same sample in a study of control samples from healthy donors and cancer patients. Using immunoSEQ multiplex PCR, the repertoire was profiled, and TCRdb retains in-frame clones only, with some absent. There are under 110,000 clones in the sample; around 89% occur only once, and 7.5% to 10% lies in the top ten. Sample: blood. Receptors were obtained from a man aged 25-45 years in good health.

V usage is TRBV7-8 and J usage is TRBJ1-4, with TRBD1 matching over 7 bases. Germline V gives CDR1 SGHVS, CDR2 FQNEAQ. This CDR3 has 16 amino acids. The V segment lost 1 base and the J segment 10 bases; nucleotides outside the gene matches: 12. This CDR3 reads CASSLEQGRPVGKLFF. The CDR3 DNA reads TGTGCCAGCAGCTTAGAACAGGGGAGACCGGTCGGAAAACTGTTTTTT.

This clone was seen a handful of times. The J gene is TRBJ1-3, the V gene TRBV5-1, with unresolved D. Germline V gene lookup returns CDR1 SGHRS and CDR2 YFSETQ. Trimming removed 0 bases from V and 3 bases from J, with 7 bases in between. This CDR3 has 14 residues. The CDR3 region is CASSLAGFGNTIYF. The CDR3 nucleotides are TGCGCCAGCAGCTTGGCGGGTTTTGGAAACACCATATATTTT.

The V call is TRBV7-8, the J call TRBJ1-2; TRBD1 matches at 9 bases. The CDR3 length is 15 residues. Germline CDR1 reads SGHVS; CDR2 reads FQNEAQ. Losses at the gene ends were 5 bases for V and 7 bases for J; bases not matched to a gene: 11. The CDR3 DNA follows: TGTGCCAGCAGCCCCGGGACAGGGAAGATTCCTGGCTACACCTTC. It encodes CASSPGTGKIPGYTF.

The rearrangement links TRBV6-2 or TRBV6-3 to TRBJ1-2, with D hard to call. The CDR3 loop spans 13 amino acids. Looked up from germline, CDR1 is MNHEY and CDR2 is SVGEGT. The V end lost 6 bases, the J end lost 4 bases, and 12 bases lay between the germline ends. This CDR3 reads CASSKGFSYGYTF. The CDR3 DNA follows: TGTGCCAGCAGCAAAGGATTCTCCTATGGCTACACCTTC.

This chain joins TRBV7-2 and TRBJ1-4; 9 bases are a match to TRBD1. V was pared by 2 bases and J by 6 bases, with 4 bases of the junction left unmatched. The CDR3 contains 15 residues. Germline V lookup: CDR1 SGHTA, CDR2 FQGNSA. CDR3 nucleotide sequence: TGTGCCAGCAGCTTAAGGGGGACAGGGTATGAAAAACTGTTTTTT. Translation: CASSLRGTGYEKLFF.

The chain joins TRBV28 to TRBJ1-2; D possibly corresponds to TRBD1 (5 bases). The germline V gene encodes CDR1 MDHEN and CDR2 SYDVKM. This CDR3 is built from 18 residues. V was cut by 1 base and J by 5 bases, with 23 bases left in between. In nucleotides, the CDR3 is TGTGCCAGCAGTTTATATCTTTCGGGGGTGGGCATCAGTTATGGCTACACCTTC. Residues: CASSLYLSGVGISYGYTF.

The count of this clone is one. The chain combines TRBV6-2 or TRBV6-3 with TRBJ2-7, with D unclear. Trimming shortened V by 6 bases and J by 3 bases, and 21 bases separated the two germline ends. Per germline, CDR1 MNHEY and CDR2 SVGEGT. The CDR3 is 16 amino acids. CDR3 bases: TGTGCCAGCAGCCCGGTGGTATCGAGACCCCTCTACGAGCAGTACTTC. It yields the protein CASSPVVSRPLYEQYF.

The count of this clone is one. The gene calls are TRBV7-9 and TRBJ2-5; weak D call: TRBD2 (6 bases). Trimming cost V 4 bases and J 6 bases, with 15 bases left between them. Looked up from germline, CDR1 is SEHNR and CDR2 is FQNEAQ (reference sequence). CDR3 length: 14 amino acids. Written as DNA, the CDR3 is TGTGCCAGCAGCTCCCCGGGGGATGCGAAGACCCAGTACTTC. Translation gives CASSSPGDAKTQYF.

DNA for the CDR3: TGTGCCAGCAGTTTATCGATTCCTCAGGGAAGCAATCAGCCCCAGCATTTT. Amino acids: CASSLSIPQGSNQPQHF. The J gene is TRBJ1-5, the V gene TRBV27; perhaps TRBD1 as D (5 bases). CDR1 and CDR2 (germline): MNHEY, SMNVEV (reference sequence). The V and J ends lost 0 bases and 1 base respectively, with 13 bases between them. This CDR3 region has 17 residues.

The rearrangement links TRBV30 to TRBJ1-1, with a possible D match to TRBD1 (6 bases). V was trimmed by 0 bases and J by 0 bases, leaving 8 bases between them. CDR3 length: 14 amino acids. CDR1 is GTSNPN and CDR2 is SVGIG in the germline V gene (reference sequence). CDR3 protein: CAWSVEGVNTEAFF. CDR3 in DNA: TGTGCCTGGAGTGTCGAGGGGGTGAACACTGAAGCTTTCTTT.

The gene calls are TRBV5-1 and TRBJ2-5; D not resolved. Germline CDR1 is SGHRS and CDR2 is YFSETQ. Trimming pared 2 bases from V and 2 bases from J, leaving 13 bases between. This CDR3 is 15 amino acids long. CDR3 residues: CASSFDPARQETQYF. DNA for the CDR3: TGCGCCAGCAGCTTCGACCCAGCGAGACAAGAGACCCAGTACTTC.

This rearrangement joins TRBV19 to TRBJ1-4, with 9 nucleotides matching TRBD1. Germline V gene sequence: CDR1 LNHDA, CDR2 SQIVND (reference sequence). The CDR3 is 14 residues long. J gave up 6 bases and V 6 bases, and 5 bases lay outside the gene matches. The CDR3 spells CASSPGQGDEKLFF. The DNA for the CDR3 is TGTGCCAGTAGCCCGGGACAGGGTGATGAAAAACTGTTTTTT. The full variable domain, its missing parts supplied by reference TRBV19 and TRBJ1-4, is DGGITQSPKYLFRKEGQNVTLSCEQNLNHDAMYWYRQDPGQGLRLIYYSQIVNDFQKGDIAEGYSVSREKKESFPLTVTSAQKNPTAFYLCASSPGQGDEKLFFGSGTQLSVL.

This clone was recorded a few times. The CDR3 nucleotides read TGTGCCAGCAGCCCACGGGAGCTCCCCCTTAGCACAGATACGCAGTATTTT. Amino acid sequence: CASSPRELPLSTDTQYF. J is TRBJ2-3 and V is TRBV11-2; possible D gene TRBD2, 6 bases. Trimming took 5 bases from V and 0 from J, leaving 18 bases between them. CDR1 and CDR2 (germline): SGHAT, FQNNGV. CDR3 length: 17 amino acids.

The chain carries TRBV9 and TRBJ2-7; 9 bases fit TRBD2. This CDR3 region has 15 residues. The trim removed 4 bases at V and 4 bases at J, leaving 9 bases unmatched. Per the germline V gene, CDR1 is SGDLS and CDR2 is YYNGEE. As DNA, the CDR3 is TGTGCCAGCAGCCCCCGACTAGCGGCTACGTACGAGCAGTACTTC. Translating it yields CASSPRLAATYEQYF.

In its sample, this clone was seen a few times. J is TRBJ1-6 and V is TRBV5-4; 7 bases align to TRBD1. Germline trimming cut 3 bases from V and 10 bases from J; bases unmatched to any gene: 10. Germline V gene lookup returns CDR1 SGHNT and CDR2 YYREEE (reference sequence). This CDR3 has 15 amino acids. CDR3 protein: CASSSTGSLISPLHF. Here the CDR3 DNA reads TGTGCCAGCAGCTCGACAGGGTCGCTTATCTCACCCCTCCACTTT.

This rearrangement joins TRBV25-1 to TRBJ2-1, with 8 nucleotides matching TRBD1. V lost 5 bases and J lost 6; bases outside the gene matches: 9. This CDR3 has 15 amino acids. Germline V lookup: CDR1 MGHDK, CDR2 SYGVNS. The CDR3 region has the DNA TGTGCCAGCAGTCCCACCCCCGGACAGGGCAATGAGCAGTTCTTC. It specifies CASSPTPGQGNEQFF. The whole variable domain, filled in from reference TRBV25-1 and TRBJ2-1, reads EADIYQTPRYLVIGTGKKITLECSQTMGHDKMYWYQQDPGMELHLIHYSYGVNSTEKGDLSSESTVSRIRTEHFPLTLESARPSHTSQYLCASSPTPGQGNEQFFGPGTRLTVL.

The chain combines TRBV5-1 with TRBJ2-5; maybe TRBD1 (5 bases). Looked up from germline, CDR1 is SGHRS and CDR2 is YFSETQ. The CDR3 has 13 amino acids. The V end was cut by 1 base, the J end by 4 bases, with 8 bases between. CDR3 residues: CASSLNTGETQYF. The CDR3 DNA sequence: TGCGCCAGCAGCTTGAACACAGGAGAGACCCAGTACTTC.

In the case of this clone: Other nucleotide sequences in the sample specify the same CDR3. The chain carries TRBV7-3 and TRBJ2-3; either TRBD1 or TRBD2 may supply D (5 bases each). V was cut by 4 bases and J by 6 bases, with 11 bases left in between. The germline gives CDR1 SGHTA, CDR2 FQGTGA. The CDR3 is made up of 13 amino acids. For the CDR3, the DNA is TGTGCCAGCAGCTCCGGGACGGGGGATACGCAGTATTTT. Translation gives CASSSGTGDTQYF.

This CDR3 reads CASSIRGSRAGKPQHF. The CDR3 nucleotides are TGTGCCAGCAGCATAAGAGGTAGCAGGGCGGGCAAGCCCCAGCATTTT. This chain links TRBV21-1 with TRBJ1-5. TRBV21-1 is a known pseudogene. The CDR3 contains 16 residues.

The gene calls are TRBV10-3 and TRBJ1-1, with no clear D. CDR1 and CDR2 (germline): ENHRY, SYGVKD. This CDR3 has 11 residues. The V and J ends lost 0 bases and 11 bases respectively, with 7 bases between them. The CDR3 reads CAISESSSAFF. The CDR3 coding sequence is TGTGCCATCAGTGAGTCAAGTTCTGCTTTCTTT.

This chain connects TRBV19 to TRBJ2-7, with TRBD2 matching 9 bases. Germline V gene sequence: CDR1 LNHDA, CDR2 SQIVND (reference sequence). With 5 bases clipped from V and 3 bases from J, the junction kept 8 bases outside the gene matches. The CDR3 extends over 15 amino acids. The CDR3 DNA sequence: TGTGCCAGTAGTTCAATGACTAGCGGAGGCTACGAGCAGTACTTC. It specifies CASSSMTSGGYEQYF.

The chain uses TRBV28 and TRBJ1-4; perhaps TRBD1 as D (5 bases). Germline CDR1 MDHEN, CDR2 SYDVKM. V gave up 6 bases and J gave up 6 bases, with 32 bases separating them. This CDR3 contains 20 residues. This CDR3 is CASSLAGAREYGGDDEKLFF. For the CDR3, the DNA is TGTGCCAGCAGCCTCGCCGGGGCCCGGGAGTACGGTGGGGATGATGAAAAACTGTTTTTT.

CDR3 bases: TGTGCCAGCAAGGACAGGGAAACTAACTATGGCTACACCTTC. Amino acids: CASKDRETNYGYTF. The rearrangement uses TRBV19 and TRBJ1-2; the match to TRBD1 covers 8 bases. CDR1 and CDR2 from the germline V gene are LNHDA and SQIVND (reference sequence). This CDR3 spans 14 amino acids. Trimming removed 9 bases from V and 0 bases from J; junction bases left unmatched: 6. Complete variable domain (other parts from reference TRBV19 and TRBJ1-2): DGGITQSPKYLFRKEGQNVTLSCEQNLNHDAMYWYRQDPGQGLRLIYYSQIVNDFQKGDIAEGYSVSREKKESFPLTVTSAQKNPTAFYLCASKDRETNYGYTFGSGTRLTVV.

The chain uses TRBV6-5 and TRBJ1-6, with 7 bases identical to TRBD1. This CDR3 has 14 amino acids. Trimming took 6 bases from V and 9 from J; bases not matched to a gene: 8. Germline assignment: CDR1 MNHEY and CDR2 SVGAGI. The CDR3 loop reads CASRLSGGISPLHF. The CDR3 DNA sequence: TGTGCCAGCAGACTATCAGGGGGTATTTCACCCCTCCACTTT.

The rearrangement joins TRBV24-1 to TRBJ2-2, with TRBD1 matching 8 bases. The CDR3 is 15 residues long. Germline V CDR1 and CDR2: KGHDR, SFDVKD. With 5 bases clipped from V and 8 bases from J, the junction kept 9 bases outside the gene matches. DNA of the CDR3: TGTGCCACCAGTGCACATGGACAGGGAGGTGGGGAGCTGTTTTTT. Protein: CATSAHGQGGGELFF.

The genes are TRBV4-2 and TRBJ1-4; D might be TRBD1 (5 bases). Trimming pared 0 bases from V and 6 bases from J, leaving 11 bases between. Looked up from germline, CDR1 is LGHNA and CDR2 is YNFKEQ. This CDR3 is 15 amino acids long. In DNA form, the CDR3 reads TGTGCCAGCAGCCAAGATGGGGCTTTCTATGAAAAACTGTTTTTT. Translating gives CASSQDGAFYEKLFF.

The rearrangement uses TRBV5-4 and TRBJ2-5; TRBD1 agrees at 8 bases. The CDR3 length is 15 residues. V lost 4 bases to trimming and J lost 4 bases; unmatched junction nucleotides: 9. Per the germline V gene, CDR1 is SGHNT and CDR2 is YYREEE (reference sequence). The CDR3 loop is CASSEIQGVAETQYF. The CDR3 nucleotides are TGTGCCAGCAGCGAAATACAGGGGGTAGCAGAGACCCAGTACTTC.

The chain combines TRBV5-8 with TRBJ1-1; a possible D gene is TRBD1 (6 bases). The CDR3 loop spans 15 amino acids. V gave up 4 bases and J gave up 1 base, with 14 bases separating them. Germline V CDR1 and CDR2: SGHTS, YDEGEE. CDR3 in amino acids: CASSRRTAPNTEAFF. The CDR3 coding sequence is TGTGCCAGCAGCCGCCGGACAGCACCGAACACTGAAGCTTTCTTT.

The chain carries TRBV9 and TRBJ2-5; no clear D gene. Trimming removed 3 bases from V and 6 bases from J, with 15 bases in between. From germline, CDR1 is SGDLS and CDR2 YYNGEE. The CDR3 spans 14 residues. CDR3 nucleotides: TGTGCCAGCAGCGGTATTGGGGTGGAAAAGACCCAGTACTTC. The encoded protein is CASSGIGVEKTQYF.

This chain joins TRBV28 and TRBJ1-2, with 10 bases aligning to TRBD1. The CDR3 has 16 residues. The germline V gene has CDR1 MDHEN and CDR2 SYDVKM. The V gene end was trimmed by 5 bases and the J gene end by 4 bases; junction bases not matched to a gene: 10. Here the CDR3 DNA reads TGTGCCAGCAGTCATCCCCGGACAGGGGGTAGCTATGGCTACACCTTC. It codes for CASSHPRTGGSYGYTF.

J is TRBJ2-1 and V is TRBV3-1 (or the pseudogene TRBV3-2); 8 positions agree with TRBD2. CDR1 LGHDT and CDR2 YNNKEL come from the germline V gene (reference sequence). V was pared by 4 bases and J by 0 bases, with 5 bases of the junction left unmatched. The CDR3 extends over 16 amino acids. The CDR3 is CASSPKRGISYNEQFF. DNA for the CDR3: TGTGCCAGCAGCCCAAAGCGGGGGATCTCCTACAATGAGCAGTTCTTC.

The chain combines TRBV19 with TRBJ2-7, with D perhaps matching TRBD2 (5 bases). The CDR3 runs to 15 residues. Looked up from germline, CDR1 is LNHDA and CDR2 is SQIVND (reference sequence). V was trimmed by 1 base and J by 0 bases, leaving 10 bases between them. The CDR3 loop is CASSIGLGSSYEQYF. CDR3 sequence (DNA): TGTGCCAGTAGTATAGGATTGGGGAGCTCCTACGAGCAGTACTTC.